Listed here is a single T cell receptor beta chain. The sample comes from a study of shared clonotypes between healthy human individuals. Across the study: Those who served as donors were a couple of women and a few men between the ages of 18 and 49.

CDR3 length: 14 amino acids. V lost 0 bases to trimming and J lost 1 base, with 6 bases between them. Germline V gene data show CDR1 as MGHRA and CDR2 as YSYEKL. Deep was the level at which the assay was run. PCR replicates from unsorted PBMC used roughly 310 ng DNA, and this amount was roughly 32,000 T cell genomes. Here immunoSEQ multiplex PCR was the method, and the copy in TCRdb shows in-frame clones only, minus some. In the table there are about 560,000 clones, 70% to 80% of which are singletons. Donors were healthy HIV-negative adults without recent acute infections or vaccinations. The chain combines TRBV4-1 with TRBJ1-1; the D gene is possibly TRBD1 (5 bases). The sequenced sample was PBMCs. The sequence came from a woman in her thirties or forties in good health. Some clones in this sample may be carry-over from other donors' samples. The chain's CDR3 is CASSQEGENTEAFF. The CDR3 region has the DNA TGCGCCAGCAGCCAAGAGGGGGAGAACACTGAAGCTTTCTTT.